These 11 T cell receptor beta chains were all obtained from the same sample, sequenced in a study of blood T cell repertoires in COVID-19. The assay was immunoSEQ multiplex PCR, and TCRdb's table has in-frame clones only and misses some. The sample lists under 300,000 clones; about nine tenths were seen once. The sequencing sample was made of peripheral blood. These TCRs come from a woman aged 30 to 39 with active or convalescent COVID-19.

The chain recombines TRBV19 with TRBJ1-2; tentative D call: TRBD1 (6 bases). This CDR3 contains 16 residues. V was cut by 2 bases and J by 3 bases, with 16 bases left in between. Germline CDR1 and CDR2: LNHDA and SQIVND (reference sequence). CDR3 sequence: CASSIPRGGADYGYTF. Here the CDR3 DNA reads TGTGCCAGTAGTATACCCCGGGGGGGGGCAGACTATGGCTACACCTTC.

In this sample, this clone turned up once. CDR3 amino acids: CASNHLYMEKLFF. The CDR3, as DNA: TGTGCCAGCAACCACTTGTATATGGAAAAACTGTTTTTT. This sequence joins TRBV6-5 and TRBJ1-4; D not certain. The germline V gene has CDR1 MNHEY and CDR2 SVGAGI. The CDR3 runs to 13 residues. Trimming took off 7 bases at V and 8 bases at J, with 14 bases between the two ends.

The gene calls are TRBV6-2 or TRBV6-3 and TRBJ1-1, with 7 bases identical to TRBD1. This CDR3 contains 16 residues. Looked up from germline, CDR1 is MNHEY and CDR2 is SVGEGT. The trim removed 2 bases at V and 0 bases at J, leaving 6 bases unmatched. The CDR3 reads CASSYRRDRLNTEAFF. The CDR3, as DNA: TGTGCCAGCAGTTACCGGCGGGACAGATTGAACACTGAAGCTTTCTTT.

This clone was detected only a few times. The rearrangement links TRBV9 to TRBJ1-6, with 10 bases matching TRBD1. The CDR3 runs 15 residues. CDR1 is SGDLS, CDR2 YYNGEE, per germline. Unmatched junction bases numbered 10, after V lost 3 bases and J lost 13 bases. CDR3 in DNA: TGTGCCAGCAGCGCGAGCCGGGACAGGGGTTTGCCCCTCCACTTT. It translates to CASSASRDRGLPLHF.

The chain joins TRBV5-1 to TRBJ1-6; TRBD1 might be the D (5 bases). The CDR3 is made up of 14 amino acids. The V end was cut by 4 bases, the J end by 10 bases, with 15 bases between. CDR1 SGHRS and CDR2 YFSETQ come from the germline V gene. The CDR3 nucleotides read TGCGCCAGCAGCCCAGGGTTTCAAGGGTCACCCCTCCACTTT. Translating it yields CASSPGFQGSPLHF.

The CDR3 spells CASSQPSGGRDEQFF. The DNA for the CDR3 is TGTGCCAGCAGCCAACCTAGCGGGGGGAGAGATGAGCAGTTCTTC. V is TRBV3-1 (or the pseudogene TRBV3-2) and J is TRBJ2-1; TRBD2 matches at 11 bases. This CDR3 spans 15 amino acids. Germline V gene sequence: CDR1 LGHDT, CDR2 YNNKEL (reference sequence). V lost 2 bases, J lost 8 bases, and 5 bases stayed unmatched.

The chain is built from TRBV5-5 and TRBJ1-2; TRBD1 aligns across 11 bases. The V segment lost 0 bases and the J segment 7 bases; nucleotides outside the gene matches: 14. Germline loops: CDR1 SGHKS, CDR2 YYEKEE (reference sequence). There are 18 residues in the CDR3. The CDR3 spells CASSLERDRGTVFSGYTF. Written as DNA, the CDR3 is TGTGCCAGCAGCTTGGAACGGGACAGGGGGACGGTTTTTAGTGGCTACACCTTC.

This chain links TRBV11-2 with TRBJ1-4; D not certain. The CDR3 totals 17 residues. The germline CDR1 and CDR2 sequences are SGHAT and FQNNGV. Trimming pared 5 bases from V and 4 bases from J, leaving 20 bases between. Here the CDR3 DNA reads TGTGCCAGCAGCCCCCCCCCTGTCTCCGGGAATAATGAAAAACTGTTTTTT. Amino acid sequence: CASSPPPVSGNNEKLFF.

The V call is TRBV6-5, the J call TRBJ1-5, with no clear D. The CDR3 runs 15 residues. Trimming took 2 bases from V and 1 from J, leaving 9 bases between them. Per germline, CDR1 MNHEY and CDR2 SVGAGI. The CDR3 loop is CASSYIGVSNQPQHF. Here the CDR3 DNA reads TGTGCCAGCAGTTACATCGGGGTCAGCAATCAGCCCCAGCATTTT.

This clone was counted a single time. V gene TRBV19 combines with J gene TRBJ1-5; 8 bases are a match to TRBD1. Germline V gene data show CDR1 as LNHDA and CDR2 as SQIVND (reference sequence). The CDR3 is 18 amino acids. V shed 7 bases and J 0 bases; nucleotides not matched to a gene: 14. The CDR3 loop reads CASTAIAGTGYSNQPQHF. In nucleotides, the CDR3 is TGTGCCAGTACCGCCATTGCCGGGACAGGATATAGCAATCAGCCCCAGCATTTT.

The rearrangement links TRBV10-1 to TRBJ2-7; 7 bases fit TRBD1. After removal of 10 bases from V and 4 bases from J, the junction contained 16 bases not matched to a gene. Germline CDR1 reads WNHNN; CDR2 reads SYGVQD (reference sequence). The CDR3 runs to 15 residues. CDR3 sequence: CATHCPGQNFYEQYF. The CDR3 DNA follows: TGCGCCACCCATTGTCCGGGACAGAATTTTTACGAGCAGTACTTC.